A selection of T cell receptor beta chains follows, all from one sample in a study of STAT5B mutations in CD4+ large granular lymphocyte leukemia. This table comes from immunoSEQ multiplex PCR, and its TCRdb copy is limited to in-frame clones, with some not included. The sample yields 20,000 to 25,000 clones, about 79% seen once. Sequencing used CD4+ T cells from blood buffy coats. These TCRs come from a human donor in good health. Both conserved end residues are part of each CDR3. The D gene is left open where the match is weak. The size of a clone is reported for some rows only, either as once, few or many, or as a class for expanded clones.

clone_size j_call v_call d_call cdr3_nt cdr3_aa
NA TRBJ1-5 TRBV6-1 NA TGTGCCAGCAGACCCGACCTAGCCCGAGATCAGCCCCAGCATTTT CASRPDLARDQPQHF
NA TRBJ1-3 TRBV30 TRBD1 TGTGCCTGGAGTGAGCCGGGACAGCGGTCTGGAAACACCATATATTTT CAWSEPGQRSGNTIYF
few TRBJ2-7 TRBV10-3 NA TGTGCCATCGGGGACTCCTACGAGCAGTACTTC CAIGDSYEQYF
NA TRBJ1-2 TRBV6-5 NA TGTGCCAGCAGTTACCAGGAAAGCTATGGCTACACCTTC CASSYQESYGYTF
NA TRBJ2-7 TRBV10-3 TRBD2 TGTGCCACGGGACTAGCGGAGTTCTACGAGCAGTACTTC CATGLAEFYEQYF
NA TRBJ1-2 TRBV18 TRBD1 TGTGCCAGCTCACCAGGGACAGACTATGGCTACACCTTC CASSPGTDYGYTF
NA TRBJ1-5 TRBV10-3 NA TGTGCCATCAGTGATTTTGGCGGGAATCAGCCCCAGCATTTT CAISDFGGNQPQHF
few TRBJ2-2 TRBV11-3 NA TGTGCCAGCAGCAGCCGAGAACAGGACACCGGGGAGCTGTTTTTT CASSSREQDTGELFF
NA TRBJ1-1 TRBV7-2 TRBD1 TGTGCCAGCAGCTTGGACAGGGTGGGGAACACTGAAGCTTTCTTT CASSLDRVGNTEAFF
few TRBJ2-3 TRBV10-1 NA TGCGCCAGCAGTGATTACGGCGTTGGAACAGATACGCAGTATTTT CASSDYGVGTDTQYF
NA TRBJ2-5 TRBV4-2 NA TGTGCCAGCAGCCTCCAAGGAGAGACCCAGTACTTC CASSLQGETQYF
NA TRBJ2-1 TRBV7-2 TRBD2 TGTGCCAGCAGCAAAGCGGGAGGGTCCTACAATGAGCAGTTCTTC CASSKAGGSYNEQFF
few TRBJ1-2 TRBV4-1 NA TGCGCCAGCAGCCAGCTGGGGGTGGGGTCGGATGGCTACACCTTC CASSQLGVGSDGYTF
few TRBJ2-2 TRBV11-3 NA TGTGCCAGCAGTCTTCGATTGGAGCTGTTTTTT CASSLRLELFF
few TRBJ1-1 TRBV5-4 TRBD1 TGTGCCAGCAGCCTGGGACAGATGAACACTGAAGCTTTCTTT CASSLGQMNTEAFF
NA TRBJ1-3 TRBV6-1 TRBD1 TGTGCCAGCGACAGGGGGCATGGAAACACCATATATTTT CASDRGHGNTIYF
NA TRBJ2-3 TRBV11-2 NA TGTGCCAGCAGCGCTAAGCCAGATACGCAGTATTTT CASSAKPDTQYF
NA TRBJ1-5 TRBV7-2 NA TGTGCCAGCAGCAATGACAACCATCAGCCCCAGCATTTT CASSNDNHQPQHF
NA TRBJ2-6 TRBV11-2 TRBD1 TGTGCCAGCAGCGGGGGACAGACTTCTTTGTCGGGGGCCAACGTCCTGACTTTC CASSGGQTSLSGANVLTF
once TRBJ2-2 TRBV7-6 NA TGTGCCAGCAGCCCAACGGTTATCGCGAACACCGGGGAGCTGTTTTTT CASSPTVIANTGELFF
NA TRBJ1-5 TRBV6-1 NA TGTGCCAGCAGTGTTTTGGACGCTGATCAGCCCCAGCATTTT CASSVLDADQPQHF
NA TRBJ2-1 TRBV5-1 TRBD2 TGCGCCAGCAGCCCGGGGGGCAGCGGGAGGGATAGCAATGAGCAGTTCTTC CASSPGGSGRDSNEQFF
NA TRBJ1-2 TRBV28 NA TGTGCCAGCAGTTTGGGGGATACAGGAAAAGGCTACACCTTC CASSLGDTGKGYTF
NA TRBJ2-1 TRBV4-1 NA TGCGCCAGCAGCCAAGAGAGGGGGAGGGGTTACAATGAGCAGTTCTTC CASSQERGRGYNEQFF
NA TRBJ2-3 TRBV5-4 NA TGTGCCAGCAGCTTGGCCCCTTCAGATACGCAGTATTTT CASSLAPSDTQYF
NA TRBJ2-5 TRBV28 NA TGTGCCAGCAGTTCCCGACGGGGAGTTGAAGAGACCCAGTACTTC CASSSRRGVEETQYF
NA TRBJ1-3 TRBV4-1 NA TGCGCCAGCAGCCAAGGGGGAAGCTTTTTCTCTGGAAACACCATATATTTT CASSQGGSFFSGNTIYF
NA TRBJ1-2 TRBV11-3 NA TGTGCCAGCAGCTTAGCTGGGGGCGGCTATGGCTACACCTTC CASSLAGGGYGYTF
NA TRBJ2-3 TRBV11-3 NA TGTGCCAGCAGATTGGACCCGGCGGTGAATACGCAGTATTTT CASRLDPAVNTQYF
NA TRBJ2-5 TRBV6-9 NA TGTGCCAGCAGCGGGGTGAAGCGACAAGAGACCCAGTACTTC CASSGVKRQETQYF
NA TRBJ2-4 TRBV20-1 NA TGCAGTGGACTATGGAACATTCAGTACTTC CSGLWNIQYF
NA TRBJ2-5 TRBV28 NA TGTGCCAGCGGGGCTTCCAGGGTTACGGGTGGGACCCAGTACTTC CASGASRVTGGTQYF
once TRBJ2-7 TRBV5-1 NA TGCGCCAGCAGCTTGGTAGGGGACTTAGTCACCTACGAGCAGTACTTC CASSLVGDLVTYEQYF
NA TRBJ1-3 TRBV5-6 NA TGTGCCAGCAGCTCCCGTCGCCTCTCTGGAAACACCATATATTTT CASSSRRLSGNTIYF
NA TRBJ1-6 TRBV7-9 TRBD1 TGTGCCAGCAGCTTAGGGACAGGGGTTGGCTCACCCCTCCACTTT CASSLGTGVGSPLHF
once TRBJ1-1 TRBV27 NA TGTGCCAGCAGTTTAGGTGGGAACACTGAAGCTTTCTTT CASSLGGNTEAFF
NA TRBJ1-6 TRBV28 NA TGTGCCAGCAGTTTTTCAGCAGGGGTTGGTTCACCCCTCCACTTT CASSFSAGVGSPLHF
NA TRBJ2-1 TRBV11-3 NA TGTGCCAGCAGCTTAGAGGGGGACACCTACTACAATGAGCAGTTCTTC CASSLEGDTYYNEQFF